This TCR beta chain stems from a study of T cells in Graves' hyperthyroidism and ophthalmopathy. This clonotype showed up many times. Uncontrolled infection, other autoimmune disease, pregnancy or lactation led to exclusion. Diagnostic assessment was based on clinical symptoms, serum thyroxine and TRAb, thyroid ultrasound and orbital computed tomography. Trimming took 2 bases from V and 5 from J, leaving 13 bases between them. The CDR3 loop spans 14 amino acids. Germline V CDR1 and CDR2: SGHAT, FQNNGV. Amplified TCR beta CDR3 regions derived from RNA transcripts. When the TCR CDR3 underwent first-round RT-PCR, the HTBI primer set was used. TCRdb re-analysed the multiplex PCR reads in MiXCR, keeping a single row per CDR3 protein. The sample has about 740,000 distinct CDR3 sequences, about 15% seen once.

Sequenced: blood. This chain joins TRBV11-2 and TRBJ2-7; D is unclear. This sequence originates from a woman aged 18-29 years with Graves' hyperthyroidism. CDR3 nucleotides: TGTGCCAGCAGCTTAAGTTTTGGCATTCACGAGCAGTACTTC. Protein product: CASSLSFGIHEQYF.